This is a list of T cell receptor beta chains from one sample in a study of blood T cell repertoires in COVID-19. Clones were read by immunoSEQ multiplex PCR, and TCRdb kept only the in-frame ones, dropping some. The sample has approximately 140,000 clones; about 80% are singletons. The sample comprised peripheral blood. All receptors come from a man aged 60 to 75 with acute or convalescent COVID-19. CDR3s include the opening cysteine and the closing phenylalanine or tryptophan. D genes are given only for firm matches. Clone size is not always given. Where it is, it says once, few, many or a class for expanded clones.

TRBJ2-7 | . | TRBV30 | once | TGTGCCTGGAGTTCTCTACACGAGCAGTACTTC | CAWSSLHEQYF
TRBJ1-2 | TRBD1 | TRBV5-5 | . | TGTGCCAGCAGCGCACACGGACAGGGCGAGTTCCATAAATATGGCTACACCTTC | CASSAHGQGEFHKYGYTF
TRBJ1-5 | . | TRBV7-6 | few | TGTGCCAGCAGCTCCGAGACAGGACGCAATCAGCCCCAGCATTTT | CASSSETGRNQPQHF
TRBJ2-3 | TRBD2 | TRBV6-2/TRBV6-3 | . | TGTGCCAGCAGTTTCCCGGTAGAGAGCGGGAGTCCCCCCACAGATACGCAGTATTTT | CASSFPVESGSPPTDTQYF
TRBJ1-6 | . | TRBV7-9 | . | TGTGCCAGCAGCTTAGAACAATATAATTCACCCCTCCACTTT | CASSLEQYNSPLHF
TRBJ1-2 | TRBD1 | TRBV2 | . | TGTGCCAGCAGGAGGGACAGGGATTATGGCTACACCTTC | CASRRDRDYGYTF
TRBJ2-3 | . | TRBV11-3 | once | TGTGCCAGCAGCCCCCGCGGAAGCACAGATACGCAGTATTTT | CASSPRGSTDTQYF
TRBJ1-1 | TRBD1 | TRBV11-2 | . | TGTGCCAGCAGCCCACAGGGGATCGGCACTGAAGCTTTCTTT | CASSPQGIGTEAFF
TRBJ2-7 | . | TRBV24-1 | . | TGTGCCACCAGTGATCGCTTAGCATCGCCCTACGAGCAGTACTTC | CATSDRLASPYEQYF
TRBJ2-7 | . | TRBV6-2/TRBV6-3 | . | TGTGCCAGCAGTTCCGGACTACCTCCCTACGAGCAGTACTTC | CASSSGLPPYEQYF
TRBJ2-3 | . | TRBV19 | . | TGTGCCAGTCGGGATAGCGGTATCACAGATACGCAGTATTTT | CASRDSGITDTQYF
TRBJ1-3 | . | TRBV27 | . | TGTGCCAGCAGTGCAGGGTTTCGCTCTGGAAACACCATATATTTT | CASSAGFRSGNTIYF
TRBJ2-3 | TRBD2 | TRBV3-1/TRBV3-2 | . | TGTGCCAGCACATTCGGGAGGGCGGATACGCAGTATTTT | CASTFGRADTQYF
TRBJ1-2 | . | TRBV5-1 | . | TGCGCCAGCAGCTTGGATACAGCCCTATATGGCTACACCTTC | CASSLDTALYGYTF
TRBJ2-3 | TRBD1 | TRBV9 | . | TGTGCCAGCAGCCCACAGGGGACCAAGGACGATACGCAGTATTTT | CASSPQGTKDDTQYF
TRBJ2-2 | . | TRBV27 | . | TGTGCCAGCAGTTTGAGTACAGGACATGCGAACACCGGGGAGCTGTTTTTT | CASSLSTGHANTGELFF
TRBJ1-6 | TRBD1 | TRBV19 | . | TGTGCCAGTAGTTCTCAGGGACAGAATTCACCCCTCCACTTT | CASSSQGQNSPLHF
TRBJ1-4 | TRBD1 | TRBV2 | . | TGTGCCAGCAAGGGACAGGGAATTGAAAAACTGTTTTTT | CASKGQGIEKLFF
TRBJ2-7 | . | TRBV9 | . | TGTGCCAGCAGCCCCGGGACTGAGTCCTACGAGCAGTACTTC | CASSPGTESYEQYF
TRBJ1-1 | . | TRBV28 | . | TGTGCCAGCACCTCACCCGGCGGGACTGAAGCTTTCTTT | CASTSPGGTEAFF
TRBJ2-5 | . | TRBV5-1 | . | TGCGCCAGCAGCTTTTCCGCAAAACAGGGAAACCAAGAGACCCAGTACTTC | CASSFSAKQGNQETQYF
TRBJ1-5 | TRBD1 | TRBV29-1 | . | TGCAGCGTCAAAACGACAGGGGTCGATCAGCCCCAGCATTTT | CSVKTTGVDQPQHF
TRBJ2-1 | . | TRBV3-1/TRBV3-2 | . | TGTGCCAGCAGCCAAGTACTGGGGGGAACATTCAATGAGCAGTTCTTC | CASSQVLGGTFNEQFF
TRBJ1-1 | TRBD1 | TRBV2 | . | TGTGCCAGCAGAGTGGGACAGATGAACACTGAAGCTTTCTTT | CASRVGQMNTEAFF
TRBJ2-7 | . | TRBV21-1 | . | TGTGCCGGGCGACAGGGTCGTCCGGACGAGCAGTACTTC | CAGRQGRPDEQYF
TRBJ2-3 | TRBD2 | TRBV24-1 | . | TGTGCCACCAGTGATAGCGGGAGTACAGATACGCAGTATTTT | CATSDSGSTDTQYF
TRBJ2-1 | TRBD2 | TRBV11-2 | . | TGTGCCAGCAGCCGCCTTAGCGGGAGGGCCACCAATGAGCAGTTCTTC | CASSRLSGRATNEQFF
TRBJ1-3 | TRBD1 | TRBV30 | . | TGTGCCTGGAGTGCGGACAGGGGAAGAAACACCATATATTTT | CAWSADRGRNTIYF
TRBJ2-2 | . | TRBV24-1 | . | TGTGCCGTTGGAGGGGTCTACACCGGGGAGCTGTTTTTT | CAVGGVYTGELFF
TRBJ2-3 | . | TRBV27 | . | TGTGCCAGCAGGAGCACCGGGGCAGATACGCAGTATTTT | CASRSTGADTQYF
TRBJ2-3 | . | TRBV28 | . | TGTGCCAGTCGACAGGCCGCGCCCGCAGATACGCAGTATTTT | CASRQAAPADTQYF
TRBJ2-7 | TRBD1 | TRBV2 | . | TGTGCCAGCGGACAGGGGGAATGGTACGAGCAGTACTTC | CASGQGEWYEQYF
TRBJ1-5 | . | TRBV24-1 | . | TGTGCCACGAGTGATATTATTAGCAATCAGCCCCAGCATTTT | CATSDIISNQPQHF
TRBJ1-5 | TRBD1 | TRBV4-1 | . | TGCGCCAGCAGCCCCCTGGGACAGAAGATTTATAGCAATCAGCCCCAGCATTTT | CASSPLGQKIYSNQPQHF
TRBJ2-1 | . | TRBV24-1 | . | TGTGCCACCAGAATCCCCTCCGGTGAGCAGTTCTTC | CATRIPSGEQFF
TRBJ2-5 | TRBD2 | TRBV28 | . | TGTGCCAGCACTTCGGGAGGGGAGACCCAGTACTTC | CASTSGGETQYF
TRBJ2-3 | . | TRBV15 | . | TGTGCCACCAGCAGAGATGGGGTCTTGACGGGAGAGGAATTGGATACGCAGTATTTT | CATSRDGVLTGEELDTQYF
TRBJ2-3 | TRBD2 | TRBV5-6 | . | TGTGCCAGCAGCTTTCCAGCGGGAGGGGCGCAGTATTTT | CASSFPAGGAQYF
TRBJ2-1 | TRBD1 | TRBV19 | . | TGTGCCAGTAGGAGGGACAGGATTAACAATGAGCAGTTCTTC | CASRRDRINNEQFF
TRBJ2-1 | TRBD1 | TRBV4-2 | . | TGTGCCAGCAGCTTACAGGGGGAGAACAATGAGCAGTTCTTC | CASSLQGENNEQFF
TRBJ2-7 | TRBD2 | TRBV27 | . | TGTGCCAGCAGTTTACAAGGACTAGCGAATTACGAGCAGTACTTC | CASSLQGLANYEQYF
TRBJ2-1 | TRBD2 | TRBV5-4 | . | TGTGCCAGCAGCCCTAAGCAAGGGACTAGCGGGAGGAGGGATCGCGAGCAGTTCTTC | CASSPKQGTSGRRDREQFF
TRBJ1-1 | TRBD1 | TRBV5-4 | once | TGTGCCAGCAGCGGACAGGGGGCTCGGTCAGCTTTCTTT | CASSGQGARSAFF
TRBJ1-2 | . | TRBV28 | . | TGTGCCAGCAGTTTGTACGGGTCTGGCTACACCTTC | CASSLYGSGYTF